This T cell receptor beta chain was recorded in a study of post-analysis software for immune sequencing data. In the study overall: Multiple sclerosis in the patients followed relapsing-remitting, secondary progressive and progressive-relapsing courses.

On this clonotype: Its matching antigen is unknown.

The TCR beta cDNA libraries carried unique molecular identifiers. Yield was roughly 0.5 million cDNA molecules from about 0.94 to 9.7 million T cells. A single record per CDR3 protein comes from TCRdb applying MiXCR to the PCR reads. This sample carries some 690,000 distinct CDR3 sequences, roughly 29% of them seen once, and the ten largest clones take roughly 0.53%. Germline loops: CDR1 SEHNR, CDR2 FQNEAQ (reference sequence). This CDR3 is 14 amino acids long. Between the trimmed V and J ends, which lost 6 bases and 1 base, there was a span of 12 bases. Study-wide findings and caveats: TRBV segments more frequent in patients than in controls numbered five and included TRBV5-6, TRBV5-1 and TRBV20-1. Controls significantly exceeded multiple sclerosis patients in normalized Chao1 diversity.

The material sequenced was blood. The receptor was derived from a girl aged 5 to 17 with multiple sclerosis. The chain links TRBV7-9 to TRBJ1-1; no clear D gene. The CDR3 nucleotides are TGTGCCAGCAGTTGGAGGGAAACGAACACTGAAGCTTTCTTT. Protein product: CASSWRETNTEAFF.